This T cell receptor (beta chain) was obtained from a study of T cell repertoires in cytomegalovirus infection. Study overall: Public signatures in TCR beta pointed to CMV infection and matching HLA type. General study points: CMV carriers with the relevant HLA were identified by cumulative public TCR beta family frequency. Dominating the ex vivo response were TCR beta clonotypes that were CMV-specific and HLA-C-restricted.

MiXCR was run by TCRdb on the reads, yielding one entry per CDR3 protein. The table lists 200,000 or so distinct CDR3 sequences, about 21% of them singletons. This clonotype was seen many times. Its antigen is not identified. CDR3 size: 16 residues. CDR1 is MNHEY, CDR2 SVGAGI, per germline. V lost 2 bases, J lost 7 bases, and 8 bases stayed unmatched. This chain connects TRBV6-5 to TRBJ2-1; 10 bases align to TRBD2. The TCR was taken from a human donor in good health (CMV status not recorded). Some clones in this sample may be carry-over from other donors' samples. The sample comprised PBMCs. CDR3: CASSYPASGSKNEQFF. The CDR3 region has the DNA TGTGCCAGCAGTTACCCGGCTAGCGGGAGTAAAAATGAGCAGTTCTTC.